The next 11 T cell receptor beta chains were all read from a single sample in a study of cytomegalovirus exposure and HLA in healthy donors. 60 Vbeta and 13 Jbeta primers were used in PCR. Clones were read by immunoSEQ multiplex PCR, and TCRdb kept only the in-frame ones, dropping some. The sample carries about 130,000 clones, about 70% recorded once. The sequenced material came from PBMCs. The receptors come from a woman in her sixties in good health and CMV-seropositive.

The genes are TRBV10-3 and TRBJ2-2, with 12 bases matching TRBD1. The CDR3 is 13 amino acids. Looked up from germline, CDR1 is ENHRY and CDR2 is SYGVKD. V was pared by 8 bases and J by 6 bases, with 1 base of the junction left unmatched. The CDR3: CAIGDRGPGELFF. The CDR3 nucleotides are TGTGCCATCGGGGACAGGGGGCCCGGGGAGCTGTTTTTT.

This chain joins TRBV19 and TRBJ1-1; weak D call: TRBD1 (6 bases). Germline V lookup: CDR1 LNHDA, CDR2 SQIVND (reference sequence). V lost 5 bases and J lost 6, with 16 bases in between. There are 14 residues in the CDR3. CDR3 bases: TGTGCCAGTAGTTTACAGGGAGATGGGGCTGAAGCTTTCTTT. Translation: CASSLQGDGAEAFF.

On this clone: The junction differs from germline at one of its ends, possibly a read error. Other DNA sequences in the same sample also yield this CDR3. J is TRBJ1-2 and V is TRBV9; TRBD1 aligns across 11 bases. Germline V gene sequence: CDR1 SGDLS, CDR2 YYNGEE. This CDR3 is 15 amino acids long. CDR3 nucleotide sequence: TGCGCCAGCAGCGACTGGGACAGGGGGAGCTATGGCTACACCTTC. It codes for CASSDWDRGSYGYTF.

The gene calls are TRBV2 and TRBJ2-3, with TRBD2 identical over 8 bases. Germline V gene sequence: CDR1 SNHLY, CDR2 FYNNEI. This CDR3 contains 15 residues. After removal of 8 bases from V and 4 bases from J, the junction contained 11 bases not matched to a gene. CDR3 sequence: CASAPLSGGADTQYF. CDR3 nucleotides: TGTGCCAGCGCCCCCTTGAGCGGGGGCGCAGATACGCAGTATTTT.

Here the CDR3 DNA reads TGTGCCAGCAGTTGGGCCGTGGAACCCCAGCATTTT. Translating it yields CASSWAVEPQHF. The rearrangement links TRBV6-1 to TRBJ1-5; D remains ambiguous. The CDR3 is 12 amino acids. V shed 5 bases and J shed 10 bases, with 12 bases lying between them. Germline V CDR1 and CDR2: MNHNS, SASEGT.

This chain connects TRBV13 to TRBJ2-5; 7 bases fit TRBD1. The CDR3 is made up of 14 amino acids. With V trimmed by 5 bases and J by 6 bases, 9 bases remained unmatched. Per germline, CDR1 PRHDT and CDR2 FYEKMQ (reference sequence). The CDR3 sequence is CASSLRDSPQTQYF. In DNA form, the CDR3 reads TGTGCCAGCAGCCTCCGGGACAGTCCCCAGACCCAGTACTTC.

In DNA, the CDR3 is TGTGCCAGCATCGGCTGGCGGGGGGGCACAGATACGCAGTATTTT. Its translation is CASIGWRGGTDTQYF. The J gene is TRBJ2-3, the V gene TRBV6-1; 8 nucleotides match TRBD2. The CDR3 is made up of 15 amino acids. From germline, CDR1 is MNHNS and CDR2 SASEGT. The V segment lost 7 bases and the J segment 1 base; nucleotides outside the gene matches: 7.

The V gene is TRBV2, the J gene TRBJ2-3; tentative D call: TRBD2 (5 bases). Trimming removed 6 bases from V and 3 bases from J, with 19 bases in between. Per germline, CDR1 SNHLY and CDR2 FYNNEI. This CDR3 spans 16 amino acids. The CDR3 DNA follows: TGTGCCAGCAGCCGAGGTGGGTCCCGGGATACAGATACGCAGTATTTT. It encodes CASSRGGSRDTDTQYF.

This rearrangement joins TRBV9 to TRBJ2-5; 7 positions agree with TRBD1. The CDR3 covers 14 residues. Looked up from germline, CDR1 is SGDLS and CDR2 is YYNGEE. V shed 3 bases and J 3 bases; nucleotides not matched to a gene: 5. The CDR3 region has the DNA TGTGCCAGCAGCGCGACAGGGCGGGAAGAGACCCAGTACTTC. Its translation: CASSATGREETQYF.

The chain carries TRBV29-1 and TRBJ2-1; 8 bases agree with TRBD1. This CDR3 has 17 amino acids. J was trimmed by 9 bases and V by 0 bases; bases with no gene match: 16. Germline values: CDR1 SQVTM, CDR2 ANQGSEA. The CDR3 spells CSVEDLGGQGASGEQFF. The CDR3 DNA follows: TGCAGCGTTGAAGATCTTGGCGGCCAGGGGGCTTCTGGTGAGCAGTTCTTC.

The rearrangement uses TRBV27 and TRBJ1-2; 8 bases are a match to TRBD1. Trimming at V came to 8 bases and at J to 4 bases, leaving 9 bases not matched to a gene. The CDR3 totals 14 residues. The germline gives CDR1 MNHEY, CDR2 SMNVEV (reference sequence). CDR3 region: CASSYAGGAYGYTF. CDR3 coding DNA: TGTGCCAGCTCTTATGCAGGGGGCGCCTATGGCTACACCTTC.